This paragraph reports one TCR beta chain. The data were taken from a study of blood T cell repertoires in COVID-19. Germline CDR1 is SGHRS and CDR2 is YFSETQ. This CDR3 is built from 13 residues. V shed 5 bases, J shed 3 bases, and the junction held 3 bases outside the gene matches. Profiled with immunoSEQ multiplex PCR; TCRdb holds only in-frame clones, not every one. The profile shows 110,000 to 150,000 clones, 87% of them singletons. The sequence was obtained from a woman in her 40s with acute or convalescent COVID-19. The rearrangement uses TRBV5-1 and TRBJ2-7, with 9 bases fitting TRBD1. Sequenced sample: peripheral blood. Here the CDR3 reads CASSQDRGYEQYF. In nucleotides, the CDR3 is TGCGCCAGCAGTCAGGACAGGGGCTACGAGCAGTACTTC.